This TCR beta chain derives from a study of T cells after yellow fever vaccination. Study observations and caveats: Of the clonotypes, a small share occurred in both CD4 and CD8 compartments. A secondary response was less intense yet reached its peak sooner, at day 5 versus 15.

TCRdb fed the 5' RACE reads into MiXCR, producing one record per CDR3 protein. The repertoire has a few hundred thousand distinct CDR3 sequences, 18% of them found once; the top ten carry about 18%. As for this clonotype: No antigen is known for it.

V was clipped by 4 bases and J by 1 base, with 8 bases between them. Looked up from germline, CDR1 is SQVTM and CDR2 is ANQGSEA. CDR3 length: 12 amino acids. The chain recombines TRBV29-1 with TRBJ2-7; D possibly corresponds to TRBD1 (6 bases). This specimen consisted of PBMCs, obtained before the yellow fever booster vaccination. The origin of this receptor is a man between 18 and 35 years old who received the YFV17D yellow fever vaccine. CDR3 DNA sequence: TGCAGCGTTGGGGACATGTCCTACGAGCAGTACTTC. It yields the protein CSVGDMSYEQYF.